This T cell receptor (beta chain) was sequenced for a study of T cell clones after liver transplantation. As for the study in general: Tolerant meant at least one year fully off immunosuppression without liver enzymes above twice normal. General observations from the study: Donor-reactive sequences fell more than third party-reactive ones, suggesting partial deletion. In a couple of subjects, few donor cells limited the measurable donor-reactive repertoire.

In this sample, this clone is medium-sized. The antigen is not known. Sequencing of dividing CFSE-low cells from the MLR defined alloreactive TCRbeta sequences. Pre-transplant recipient cells responded to graft donor PBMCs, splenocytes, lymph-node cells, or third-party PBMCs. Assay: immunoSEQ multiplex PCR; the TCRdb copy retains only in-frame clones and omits some. The table records around 2,000 clones, roughly 29% of them present only once. This TCR was recovered from a human patient who received a liver transplant. Part of the T cell pool may stem from the graft donor. Sample: CD8+ T cells from cultured PBMCs.

CDR3 residues: CSARLRNTIYF. CDR3 nucleotides: TGCAGTGCTAGGCTCCGAAACACCATATATTTT. The chain combines TRBV20-1 with TRBJ1-3, with D uncertain. V lost 3 bases and J 5 bases, leaving 5 bases between the germline ends. This CDR3 comprises 11 residues. Looked up from germline, CDR1 is DFQATT and CDR2 is SNEGSKA (reference sequence).